This T cell receptor beta chain was sequenced during a study of T-cell reconstitution after alpha-beta-depleted transplantation in children. The library targeted TCRbeta and was prepared with unique molecular identifiers. TCRdb processed the PCR reads anew with MiXCR; each CDR3 protein has one entry. The table includes about 830,000 distinct CDR3 sequences, 16% detected once. J gave up 6 bases and V 1 base, and 6 bases lay outside the gene matches. This CDR3 has 14 residues. CDR1 is LGHDT, CDR2 YNNKEL, per germline (reference sequence). Material: PBMCs, mostly from graft donor cells, obtained 360 days after TCRalphabeta/CD19-depleted stem cell transplant. The TCR was taken from a male patient aged 10 to 17 who had a stem cell transplant for acute lymphoblastic leukemia, so the T cells may come from the graft donor. The chain couples TRBV3-1 to TRBJ2-7; 7 positions match TRBD2. The CDR3 DNA is TGTGCCAGCAGCCAAGCGGGAGGACGGGTCGAGCAGTACTTC. Its translation is CASSQAGGRVEQYF.